These 9 T cell receptor beta chains were sequenced from one sample in a study of blood T cell repertoires in COVID-19. Repertoires were generated with immunoSEQ multiplex PCR, while TCRdb's copy carries only in-frame clones and drops some. The repertoire holds approximately 200,000 clones, with around 87% as singletons. Material: peripheral blood. All receptors come from a man between 60 and 75 years old who had recovered from COVID-19.

This chain joins TRBV3-1 (or the pseudogene TRBV3-2) and TRBJ2-3, with TRBD1 matching over 10 bases. Germline lookup yields CDR1 LGHDT and CDR2 YNNKEL (reference sequence). CDR3 length: 20 amino acids. After removal of 1 base from V and 0 bases from J, the junction contained 13 bases not matched to a gene. CDR3: CASSQAYPDRGYPSTDTQYF. CDR3 nucleotide sequence: TGTGCCAGCAGCCAAGCTTACCCGGACAGGGGGTATCCTAGCACAGATACGCAGTATTTT.

V is TRBV2 and J is TRBJ1-6; possibly TRBD1 for D (5 bases). Germline V gene data show CDR1 as SNHLY and CDR2 as FYNNEI. Trimming took off 4 bases at V and 9 bases at J, with 16 bases between the two ends. CDR3 length: 15 residues. The CDR3 DNA reads as TGTGCCAGCAGTGTCACCTGGGGCAGCTCTTCACCCCTCCACTTT. Its protein is CASSVTWGSSSPLHF.

This chain connects TRBV5-6 to TRBJ2-5; D is possibly TRBD1 (5 bases). V lost 2 bases, J lost 5 bases, and 10 bases lay in between. Germline loops: CDR1 SGHDT, CDR2 YYEEEE. This CDR3 is built from 13 residues. This CDR3 reads CASSLGARETQYF. DNA for the CDR3: TGTGCCAGCAGCTTAGGGGCCAGGGAGACCCAGTACTTC.

The chain carries TRBV5-1 and TRBJ2-1; D gene ambiguous. This CDR3 region has 13 residues. Germline assignment: CDR1 SGHRS and CDR2 YFSETQ. With 4 bases removed from V and 8 bases from J, the gap between germline ends came to 13 bases. CDR3 in amino acids: CASSLDDTDEQFF. CDR3 sequence (DNA): TGCGCCAGCAGCCTAGACGATACGGATGAGCAGTTCTTC. The variable domain in full, with the rest retrieved from reference TRBV5-1 and TRBJ2-1, is KAGVTQTPRYLIKTRGQQVTLSCSPISGHRSVSWYQQTPGQGLQFLFEYFSETQRNKGNFPGRFSGRQFSNSRSEMNVSTLELGDSALYLCASSLDDTDEQFFGPGTRLTVL.

As DNA, the CDR3 is TGTGCCAGCAGTCCGGGACAGACTAGCACAGATACGCAGTATTTT. Its protein product is CASSPGQTSTDTQYF. J is TRBJ2-3 and V is TRBV6-5; 7 bases line up with TRBD1. This CDR3 region has 15 residues. Looked up from germline, CDR1 is MNHEY and CDR2 is SVGAGI. The ends lost 5 bases at V and 0 bases at J; junction bases unmatched: 5.

The chain employs TRBV29-1 and TRBJ2-4, with D unresolved. Germline CDR1 and CDR2: SQVTM and ANQGSEA. Trimming stripped 4 bases from V and 5 bases from J, with 18 bases between. The CDR3 is 15 residues long. CDR3 loop: CSVGSTATTQNIQYF. The CDR3 DNA is TGCAGCGTTGGGAGCACCGCCACTACCCAAAACATTCAGTACTTC.

The chain employs TRBV24-1 and TRBJ2-7; TRBD1 aligns across 10 bases. The germline V gene has CDR1 KGHDR and CDR2 SFDVKD. The J segment lost 3 bases and the V segment lost 7 bases, leaving 11 bases of the junction unmatched. This CDR3 spans 16 amino acids. CDR3 coding DNA: TGTGCCACCAGCCGGGGTCCGGGACAGGGGCGCTACGAGCAGTACTTC. It encodes CATSRGPGQGRYEQYF.

The chain carries TRBV27 and TRBJ2-1; 14 bases align to TRBD2. The CDR3 is 16 amino acids. V was clipped by 9 bases and J by 9 bases; unmatched bases: 13. CDR1 MNHEY and CDR2 SMNVEV come from the germline V gene (reference sequence). CDR3 nucleotide sequence: TGTGCCAGTAAGATCCCGGGACTAGCGGGAGATACTGAGCAGTTCTTC. Translation: CASKIPGLAGDTEQFF.

The V gene is TRBV5-5, the J gene TRBJ2-3; 7 nucleotides line up with TRBD2. The germline CDR1 and CDR2 sequences are SGHKS and YYEKEE (reference sequence). The J segment lost 5 bases and the V segment lost 0 bases, leaving 9 bases of the junction unmatched. The CDR3 has 16 amino acids. Here the CDR3 DNA reads TGTGCCAGCAGCTTGGGGGGGGGACCCTCGAGAGATACGCAGTATTTT. Translation gives CASSLGGGPSRDTQYF.